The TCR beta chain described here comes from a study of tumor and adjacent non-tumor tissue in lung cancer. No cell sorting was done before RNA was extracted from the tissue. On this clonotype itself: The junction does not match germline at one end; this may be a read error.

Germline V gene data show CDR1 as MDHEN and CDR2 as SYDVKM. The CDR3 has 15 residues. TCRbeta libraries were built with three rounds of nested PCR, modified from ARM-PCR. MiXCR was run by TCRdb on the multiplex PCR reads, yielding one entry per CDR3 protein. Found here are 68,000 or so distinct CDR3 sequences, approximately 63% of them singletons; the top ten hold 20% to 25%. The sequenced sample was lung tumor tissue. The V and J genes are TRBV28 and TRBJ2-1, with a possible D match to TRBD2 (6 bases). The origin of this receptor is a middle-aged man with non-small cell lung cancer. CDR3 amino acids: CASMVGRRTVDEHFF. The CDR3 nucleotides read TGTGCCAGCATGGTAGGGAGGAGGACGGTTGATGAGCATTTCTTC.